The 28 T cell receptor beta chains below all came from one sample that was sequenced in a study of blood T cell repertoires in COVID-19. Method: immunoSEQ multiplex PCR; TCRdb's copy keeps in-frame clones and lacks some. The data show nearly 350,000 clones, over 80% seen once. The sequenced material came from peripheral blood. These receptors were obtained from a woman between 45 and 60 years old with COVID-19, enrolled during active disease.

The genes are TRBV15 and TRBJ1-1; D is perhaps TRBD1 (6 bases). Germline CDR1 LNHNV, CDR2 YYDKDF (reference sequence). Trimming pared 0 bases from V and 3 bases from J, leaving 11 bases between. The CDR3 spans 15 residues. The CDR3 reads CATSRDHRDDTEAFF. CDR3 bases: TGTGCCACCAGCAGAGACCACAGGGACGACACTGAAGCTTTCTTT.

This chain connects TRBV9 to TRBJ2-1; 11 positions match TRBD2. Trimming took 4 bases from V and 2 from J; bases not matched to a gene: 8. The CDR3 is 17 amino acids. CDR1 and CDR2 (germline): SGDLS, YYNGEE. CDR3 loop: CASSPRIAGGPYNEQFF. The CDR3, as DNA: TGTGCCAGCAGCCCCCGAATAGCGGGAGGGCCCTACAATGAGCAGTTCTTC.

CDR3 protein: CASGDRGDTEAFF. In DNA form, the CDR3 reads TGCGCCAGCGGCGACAGAGGTGACACTGAAGCTTTCTTT. The chain uses TRBV10-1 and TRBJ1-1, with TRBD1 as a possible D gene (5 bases). V was trimmed by 8 bases and J by 3 bases, leaving 13 bases between them. The germline V gene has CDR1 WNHNN and CDR2 SYGVQD (reference sequence). This CDR3 has 13 amino acids.

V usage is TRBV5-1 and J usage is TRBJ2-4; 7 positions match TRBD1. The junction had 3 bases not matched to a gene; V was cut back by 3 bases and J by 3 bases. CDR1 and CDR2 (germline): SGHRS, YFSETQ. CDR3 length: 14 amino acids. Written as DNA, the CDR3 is TGCGCCAGCAGCTCGGGACAGAACAAAAACATTCAGTACTTC. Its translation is CASSSGQNKNIQYF.

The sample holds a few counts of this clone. CDR3 sequence (DNA): TGTGCCAGCAGCACCCGACTAGACCTCCCCTTAAGCACAGATACGCAGTATTTT. This sequence encodes CASSTRLDLPLSTDTQYF. This chain connects TRBV9 to TRBJ2-3; D is perhaps TRBD2 (6 bases). Germline V gene lookup returns CDR1 SGDLS and CDR2 YYNGEE. Trimming removed 4 bases from V and 0 bases from J, with 21 bases in between. The CDR3 length is 18 residues.

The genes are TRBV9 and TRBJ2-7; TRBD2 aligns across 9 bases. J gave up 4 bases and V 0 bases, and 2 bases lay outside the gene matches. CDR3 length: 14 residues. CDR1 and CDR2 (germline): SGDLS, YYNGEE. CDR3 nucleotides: TGTGCCAGCAGCGTAGCCAGCGGGAGGTACGAGCAGTACTTC. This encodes CASSVASGRYEQYF.

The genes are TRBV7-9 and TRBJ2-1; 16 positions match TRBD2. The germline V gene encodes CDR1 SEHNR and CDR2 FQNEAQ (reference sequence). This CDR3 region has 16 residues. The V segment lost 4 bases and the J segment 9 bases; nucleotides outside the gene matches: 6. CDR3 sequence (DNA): TGTGCCAGCAGCTATTCGGGACTAGCGGGAGGGGGTGAGCAGTTCTTC. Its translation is CASSYSGLAGGGEQFF. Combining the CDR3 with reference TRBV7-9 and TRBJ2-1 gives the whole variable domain DTGVSQNPRHKITKRGQNVTFRCDPISEHNRLYWYRQTLGQGPEFLTYFQNEAQLEKSRLLSDRFSAERPKGSFSTLEIQRTEQGDSAMYLCASSYSGLAGGGEQFFGPGTRLTVL.

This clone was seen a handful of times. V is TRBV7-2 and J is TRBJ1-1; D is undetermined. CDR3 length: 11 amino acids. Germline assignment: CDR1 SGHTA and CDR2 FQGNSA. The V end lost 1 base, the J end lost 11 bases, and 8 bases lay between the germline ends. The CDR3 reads CASSLGWEAFF. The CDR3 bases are TGTGCCAGCAGCTTAGGATGGGAGGCTTTCTTT.

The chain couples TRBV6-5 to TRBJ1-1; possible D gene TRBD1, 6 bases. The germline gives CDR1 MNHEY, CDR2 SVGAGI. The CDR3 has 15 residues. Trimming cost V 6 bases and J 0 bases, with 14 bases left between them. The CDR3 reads CASRGADRLNTEAFF. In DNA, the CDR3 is TGTGCCAGCAGGGGTGCGGACAGACTGAACACTGAAGCTTTCTTT.

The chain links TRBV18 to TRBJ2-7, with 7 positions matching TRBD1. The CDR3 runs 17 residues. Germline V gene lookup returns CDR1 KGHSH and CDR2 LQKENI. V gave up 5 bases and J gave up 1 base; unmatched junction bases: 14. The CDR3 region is CASSGTGTAFNSYEQYF. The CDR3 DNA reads TGTGCCAGCTCAGGGACCGGGACAGCATTTAATTCCTACGAGCAGTACTTC.

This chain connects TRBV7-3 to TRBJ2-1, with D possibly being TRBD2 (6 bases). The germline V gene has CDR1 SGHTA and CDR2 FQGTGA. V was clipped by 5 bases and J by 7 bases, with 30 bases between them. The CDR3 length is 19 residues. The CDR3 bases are TGTGCCAGCAGCCTCATGCGGATGACACTAGCCCCAACGGGGAATGAGCAGTTCTTC. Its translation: CASSLMRMTLAPTGNEQFF.

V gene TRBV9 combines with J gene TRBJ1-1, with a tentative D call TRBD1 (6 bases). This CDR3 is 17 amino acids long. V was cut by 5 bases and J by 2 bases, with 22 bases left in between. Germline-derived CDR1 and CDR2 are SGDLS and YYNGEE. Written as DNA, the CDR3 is TGTGCCAGCAGTCCTACTGGATCGCCTGGGGGCAACACTGAAGCTTTCTTT. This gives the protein CASSPTGSPGGNTEAFF.

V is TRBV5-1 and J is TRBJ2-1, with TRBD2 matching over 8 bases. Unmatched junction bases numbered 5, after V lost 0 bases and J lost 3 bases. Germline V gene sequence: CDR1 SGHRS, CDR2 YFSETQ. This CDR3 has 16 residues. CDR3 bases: TGCGCCAGCAGCTTGGTCGGGGGGGCTTACTACAATGAGCAGTTCTTC. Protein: CASSLVGGAYYNEQFF.

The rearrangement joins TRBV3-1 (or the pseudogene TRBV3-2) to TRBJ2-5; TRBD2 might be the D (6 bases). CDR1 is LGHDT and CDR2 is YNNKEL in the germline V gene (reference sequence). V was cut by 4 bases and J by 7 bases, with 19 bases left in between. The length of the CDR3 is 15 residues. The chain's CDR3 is CASSPTVSSVWTQYF. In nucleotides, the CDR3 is TGTGCCAGCAGCCCAACGGTCTCTAGCGTCTGGACCCAGTACTTC.

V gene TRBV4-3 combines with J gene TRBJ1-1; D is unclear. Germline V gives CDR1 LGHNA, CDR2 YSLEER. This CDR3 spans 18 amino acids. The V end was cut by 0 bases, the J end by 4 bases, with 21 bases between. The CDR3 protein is CASSQDAEEARIATEAFF. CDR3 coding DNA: TGCGCCAGCAGCCAAGATGCCGAAGAGGCCAGAATTGCCACTGAAGCTTTCTTT.

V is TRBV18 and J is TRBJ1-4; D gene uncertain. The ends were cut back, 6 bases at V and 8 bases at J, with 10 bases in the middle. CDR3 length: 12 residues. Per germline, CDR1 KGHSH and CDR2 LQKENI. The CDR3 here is CASSRAVEKLFF. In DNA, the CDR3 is TGTGCCAGCTCCCGAGCCGTAGAAAAACTGTTTTTT.

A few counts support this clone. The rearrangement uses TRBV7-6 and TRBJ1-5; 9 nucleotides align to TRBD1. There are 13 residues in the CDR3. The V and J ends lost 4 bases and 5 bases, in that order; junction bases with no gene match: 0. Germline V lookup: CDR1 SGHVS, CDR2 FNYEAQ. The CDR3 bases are TGTGCCAGCAGCTGGGACAGGGATCAGCCCCAGCATTTT. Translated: CASSWDRDQPQHF.

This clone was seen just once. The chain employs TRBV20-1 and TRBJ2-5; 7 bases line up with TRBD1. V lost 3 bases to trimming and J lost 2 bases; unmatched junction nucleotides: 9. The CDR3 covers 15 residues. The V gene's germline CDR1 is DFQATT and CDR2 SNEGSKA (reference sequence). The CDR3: CSASEPRTGQETQYF. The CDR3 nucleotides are TGCAGTGCTAGTGAACCCAGGACAGGACAAGAGACCCAGTACTTC.

CDR3 loop: CASNRGQGGDGYTF. The CDR3 coding sequence is TGTGCCAGCAACCGGGGACAGGGAGGTGATGGCTACACCTTC. V usage is TRBV6-5 and J usage is TRBJ1-2; 9 bases match TRBD1. The trim removed 7 bases at V and 6 bases at J, leaving 9 bases unmatched. CDR3 length: 14 amino acids. Germline V CDR1 and CDR2: MNHEY, SVGAGI.

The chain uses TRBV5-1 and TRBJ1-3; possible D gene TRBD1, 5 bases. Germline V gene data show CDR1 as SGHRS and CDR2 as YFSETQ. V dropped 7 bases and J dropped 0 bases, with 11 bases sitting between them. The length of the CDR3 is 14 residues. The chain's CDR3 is CASRGGSSGNTIYF. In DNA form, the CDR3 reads TGCGCCAGCCGCGGGGGTAGCTCTGGAAACACCATATATTTT.

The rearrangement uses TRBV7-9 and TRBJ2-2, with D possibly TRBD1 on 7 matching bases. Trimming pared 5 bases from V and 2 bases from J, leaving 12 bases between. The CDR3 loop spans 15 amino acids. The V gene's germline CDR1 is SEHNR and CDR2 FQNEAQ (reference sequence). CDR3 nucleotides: TGTGCCAGCAGCCCGCAGGGGGGAAACACCGGGGAGCTGTTTTTT. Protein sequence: CASSPQGGNTGELFF.

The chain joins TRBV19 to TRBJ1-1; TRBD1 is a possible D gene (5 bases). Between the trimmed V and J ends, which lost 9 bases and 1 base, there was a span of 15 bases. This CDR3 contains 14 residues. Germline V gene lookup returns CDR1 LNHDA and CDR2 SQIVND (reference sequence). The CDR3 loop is CASTLRRGNTEAFF. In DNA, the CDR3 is TGTGCCAGCACTCTGCGGAGGGGGAACACTGAAGCTTTCTTT. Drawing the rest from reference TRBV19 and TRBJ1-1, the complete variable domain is DGGITQSPKYLFRKEGQNVTLSCEQNLNHDAMYWYRQDPGQGLRLIYYSQIVNDFQKGDIAEGYSVSREKKESFPLTVTSAQKNPTAFYLCASTLRRGNTEAFFGQGTRLTVV.

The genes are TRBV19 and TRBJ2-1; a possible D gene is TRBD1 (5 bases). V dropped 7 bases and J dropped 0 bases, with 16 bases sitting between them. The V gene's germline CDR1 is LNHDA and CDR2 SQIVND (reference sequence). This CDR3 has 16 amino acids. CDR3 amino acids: CASTQGPWGSYNEQFF. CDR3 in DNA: TGTGCCAGTACCCAGGGTCCCTGGGGCTCCTACAATGAGCAGTTCTTC.

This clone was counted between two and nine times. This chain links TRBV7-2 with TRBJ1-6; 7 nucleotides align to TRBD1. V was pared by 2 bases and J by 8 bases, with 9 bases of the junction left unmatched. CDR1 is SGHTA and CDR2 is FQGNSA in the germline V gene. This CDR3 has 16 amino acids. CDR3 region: CASSLLTTGRHSPLHF. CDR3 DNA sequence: TGTGCCAGCAGCTTACTCACGACAGGGAGGCATTCACCCCTCCACTTT.

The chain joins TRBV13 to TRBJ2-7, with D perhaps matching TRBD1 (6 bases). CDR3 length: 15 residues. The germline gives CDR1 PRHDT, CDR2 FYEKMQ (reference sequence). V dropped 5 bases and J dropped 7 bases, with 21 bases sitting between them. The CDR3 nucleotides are TGTGCCAGCAGCCCGCAAGAGGGGGTATCGAGAGAGCAGTACTTC. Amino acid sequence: CASSPQEGVSREQYF.

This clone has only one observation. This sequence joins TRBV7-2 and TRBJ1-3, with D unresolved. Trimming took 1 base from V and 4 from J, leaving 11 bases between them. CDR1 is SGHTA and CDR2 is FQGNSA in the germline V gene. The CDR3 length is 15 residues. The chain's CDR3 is CASSLGIPRGNTIYF. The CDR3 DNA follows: TGTGCCAGCAGCTTAGGAATCCCCAGAGGAAACACCATATATTTT. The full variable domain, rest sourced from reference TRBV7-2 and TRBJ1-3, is GAGVSQSPSNKVTEKGKDVELRCDPISGHTALYWYRQSLGQGLEFLIYFQGNSAPDKSGLPSDRFSAERTGGSVSTLTIQRTQQEDSAVYLCASSLGIPRGNTIYFGEGSWLTVV.

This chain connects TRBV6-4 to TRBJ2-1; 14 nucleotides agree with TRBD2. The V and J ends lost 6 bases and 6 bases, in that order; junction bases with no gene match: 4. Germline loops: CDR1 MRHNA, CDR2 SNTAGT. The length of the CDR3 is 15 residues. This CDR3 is CASRMTSGRANEQFF. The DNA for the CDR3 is TGTGCCAGCAGGATGACTAGCGGGAGGGCCAATGAGCAGTTCTTC.

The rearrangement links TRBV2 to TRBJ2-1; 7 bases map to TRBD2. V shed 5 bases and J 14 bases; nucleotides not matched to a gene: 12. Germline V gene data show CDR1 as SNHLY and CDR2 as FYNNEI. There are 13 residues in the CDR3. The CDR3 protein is CASSLVAGQGEFF. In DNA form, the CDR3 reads TGTGCCAGCAGTCTAGTAGCGGGCCAAGGGGAGTTCTTC.